One TCR beta chain is described in this entry. This specimen comes from a study of shared clonotypes between healthy human individuals. Naivety among CD8 cells was defined by CD45RO negativity and positive CCR7 selection, thereby excluding terminally differentiated effector memory CD45RA+ cells. Only in-frame clones appear in the TCRdb table, and some are missing; sequencing was by immunoSEQ multiplex PCR. The sample includes about 2 million clones, roughly 94% of them seen just once. This sequence originates from a man between 18 and 29 years old in good health. Sequenced sample: naive CD8+ T cells sorted from blood.

The CDR3 protein is CAWSVLGLGESPLHF. CDR3 bases: TGTGCCTGGAGTGTACTGGGGTTGGGCGAATCACCCCTCCACTTT. V gene TRBV30 combines with J gene TRBJ1-6; D gene uncertain. The CDR3 has 15 amino acids. Germline values: CDR1 GTSNPN, CDR2 SVGIG (reference sequence). Trimming took 0 bases from V and 10 from J, leaving 16 bases between them.